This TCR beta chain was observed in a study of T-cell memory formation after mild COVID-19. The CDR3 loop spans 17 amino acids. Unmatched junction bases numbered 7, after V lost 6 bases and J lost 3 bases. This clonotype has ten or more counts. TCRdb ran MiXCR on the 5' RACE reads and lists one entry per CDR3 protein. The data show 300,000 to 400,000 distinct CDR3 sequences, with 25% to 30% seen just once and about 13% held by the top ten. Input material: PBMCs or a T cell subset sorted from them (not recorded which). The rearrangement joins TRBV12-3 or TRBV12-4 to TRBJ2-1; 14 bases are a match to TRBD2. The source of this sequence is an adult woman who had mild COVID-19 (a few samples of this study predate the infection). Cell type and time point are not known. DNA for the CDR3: TGTGCCAGCAGCCGGGGACTAGCGGGAGTAGGCTACAATGAGCAGTTCTTC. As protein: CASSRGLAGVGYNEQFF.